The 30 T cell receptor beta chains below all came from one sample that was sequenced in a study of tumor and adjacent non-tumor tissue in lung cancer (dated by TCRdb to the late 2010s). Libraries were built with multiplex PCR. The data were produced on an Illumina HiSeq 2500. Following protocols modified from ARM-PCR, the researchers constructed TCRbeta libraries through three rounds of nested PCR with primers (Table S4). TCRdb handled the public reads itself, with Q25 trimming in fastp and clone calling in MiXCR, and kept productive beta chains. Each CDR3 protein gets just one entry, which takes the most common genes and DNA from the rows behind it. The sample table contains roughly 90,000 distinct CDR3 sequences; only one count was recorded for approximately 73% of them. Together, the top ten hold 21% of the sample. Bulk unsorted tissue served as the source for RNA extraction, and RNA quality was assessed using a NanoDrop ND-1000 and an Agilent 2100. The normal lung samples consisted of distant non-tumor tissue collected more than 3 cm from the tumor edge.

Sequencing was carried out using distant non-tumor lung tissue. The receptors originated from a woman aged 45-60 years with non-small cell lung cancer.

A remark on this clonotype: This may be a read error, as it is one base from a much larger clone. CDR3 region: CSVRVLFANTGELFF. CDR3 DNA: TGCAGTGTTAGAGTCCTGTTCGCGAACACCGGGGAGCTGTTTTTT. The gene calls are TRBV20-1 and TRBJ2-2; D is unclear. CDR1 is DFQATT and CDR2 is SNEGSKA in the germline V gene (reference sequence). The CDR3 totals 15 residues.

The table lists this clonotype with many counts. The gene calls are TRBV20-1 and TRBJ2-6; 7 bases align to TRBD1. The junction had 13 bases not matched to a gene; V was cut back by 5 bases and J by 0 bases. From germline, CDR1 is DFQATT and CDR2 SNEGSKA (reference sequence). This CDR3 comprises 18 residues. CDR3 sequence: CSAGRDSFSSSGANVLTF. The CDR3 DNA follows: TGCAGTGCTGGCAGGGACAGCTTCTCTTCCTCTGGGGCCAACGTCCTGACTTTC.

A remark on this clonotype: A single base separates this from a much larger clone, so it may be a read error. This CDR3 fails to terminate in the conserved phenylalanine or tryptophan, so it likely reflects a read error. The limits of the CDR3 on the DNA are not certain, so only TCRdb's listed CDR3 is given. The chain carries TRBV10-2 and TRBJ2-2; the table assigns TRBD2, which was not confirmed against the DNA. Both ends counted, the CDR3 spans 16 residues. The germline V gene has CDR1 WSHSY and CDR2 SAAADI. CDR3 in amino acids: CASSDYSGRVAGEPFY.

About this clonotype: One junction end does not reproduce the germline sequence, and a read error may be involved. The chain links TRBV6-5 to TRBJ1-5; 7 bases are shared with TRBD1. Germline CDR1 is MNHEY and CDR2 is SVGAGI. The CDR3 is made up of 15 amino acids. The CDR3 is CAGSCSDREGQPQHF. The DNA of the CDR3 is TGTGCCGGCAGTTGCTCAGACAGGGAAGGCCAGCCCCAGCATTTT.

The chain joins TRBV20-1 to TRBJ2-3; the match to TRBD2 covers 10 bases. V lost 6 bases to trimming and J lost 4 bases; unmatched junction nucleotides: 10. Germline V CDR1 and CDR2: DFQATT, SNEGSKA (reference sequence). The CDR3 runs to 15 residues. The CDR3 nucleotides are TGCAGTGCCGGAGATTCAGCGGGAGGGGCAGATACGCAGTATTTT. Translating gives CSAGDSAGGADTQYF.

As concerns this clonotype: Since no conserved phenylalanine or tryptophan closes the CDR3, a read error is the likely cause. V is TRBV6-1 and J is TRBJ1-2; D call uncertain. The V gene's germline CDR1 is MNHNS and CDR2 SASEGT. This CDR3 has 12 amino acids. CDR3 region: CVRRRASHGYTS. The CDR3 DNA reads as TGTGTCAGGAGGCGGGCAAGCCATGGCTACACCTCC.

About this clonotype itself: The missing conserved phenylalanine or tryptophan at the end of this CDR3 makes a read error likely. The DNA is left out, because the CDR3 cannot be placed on it with certainty; the CDR3 is given as TCRdb lists it. V is TRBV11-2 and J is TRBJ2-7; whether TRBD2, the table's D call, matches the DNA was not checked. The CDR3 is 14 residues long, ends included. The germline V gene has CDR1 SGHAT and CDR2 FQNNGV. This chain's CDR3 is CASSYGRPSYEHYI.

The chain couples TRBV29-1 to TRBJ2-3; 8 bases agree with TRBD2. The V gene's germline CDR1 is SQVTM and CDR2 ANQGSEA. This CDR3 contains 14 residues. The CDR3 DNA follows: TGCAACGCTGGGCCACCCGGGGGGGCTGATACGCAGTATTTT. The encoded protein is CNAGPPGGADTQYF.

This clonotype was recorded many times. The chain is built from TRBV20-1 and TRBJ1-6; maybe TRBD1 (5 bases). Trimming removed 2 bases at V and 10 bases at J, with 12 bases between. Per germline, CDR1 DFQATT and CDR2 SNEGSKA (reference sequence). The CDR3 length is 13 residues. The CDR3 reads CSARQGVESPLHF. The CDR3 DNA reads as TGCAGTGCTAGACAGGGAGTCGAGTCACCCCTCCACTTT.

This clonotype was counted ten times or more. The rearrangement uses TRBV6-1 and TRBJ1-5; the D gene is possibly TRBD1 (6 bases). V lost 4 bases to trimming and J lost 4 bases, with 17 bases between them. The CDR3 is 16 amino acids. Germline values: CDR1 MNHNS, CDR2 SASEGT. CDR3 nucleotides: TGTGCCAGCAGTGGGGGGGGGCTAGGGGTGAATCAGCCCCAGCATTTT. It yields the protein CASSGGGLGVNQPQHF.

This clonotype turned up a few times. Just one base apart from a much larger clone, this may be a read error. The chain links TRBV12-3 or TRBV12-4 to TRBJ2-5; D is perhaps TRBD1 or TRBD2 (5 bases each). Trimming took off 7 bases at V and 7 bases at J, with 16 bases between the two ends. The CDR3 has 13 residues. This CDR3 reads CASMRGDSGTQYF. CDR3 nucleotide sequence: TGTGCCAGCATGAGGGGCGATAGTGGGACCCAGTACTTC.

Concerning this clonotype: Given the absence of the conserved phenylalanine or tryptophan at the CDR3 end, a read error is likely. The chain combines TRBV29-1 with TRBJ2-2, with TRBD1 matching over 10 bases. Trimming removed 8 bases from V and 2 bases from J; junction bases left unmatched: 11. The CDR3 contains 16 residues. Germline V CDR1 and CDR2: SQVTM, ANQGSEA. CDR3 DNA: TGCAGCATTGCCGCGACAGGGGGCGCAAACACCGGGGAGCTGTTTATT. It translates to CSIAATGGANTGELFI.

A note on this clonotype: Germline is not matched at one junction end, which may reflect a read error. The CDR3 region has the DNA TGCAGCGTTTGGGGACAGTGGGACGGCTACGCCTTC. Translating it yields CSVWGQWDGYAF. The chain joins TRBV29-1 to TRBJ1-2; TRBD1 matches 7 bases. In germline, CDR1 is SQVTM, CDR2 ANQGSEA. This CDR3 contains 12 residues.

Details on this clonotype: An end of the junction does not agree with germline; a read error may underlie this. The chain has TRBV29-1 and TRBJ1-1; D not resolved. CDR3 size: 12 residues. CDR1 is SQVTM, CDR2 ANQGSEA, per germline. The CDR3 loop reads CSVEEENTGAFF. For the CDR3, the DNA is TGCAGCGTTGAGGAGGAGAACACTGGAGCTTTCTTT.

Worth noting for this clonotype: The junction departs from the called germline gene at one end, perhaps through a read error. The chain employs TRBV12-3 or TRBV12-4 and TRBJ2-7; possibly TRBD1 or TRBD2 for D (6 bases each). The CDR3 has 15 amino acids. CDR3: CARSSRQEGSYEQYF. DNA for the CDR3: TGTGCCAGGAGTTCCCGACAGGAGGGATCCTATGAGCAGTACTTC.

With regard to this clonotype: One end of the junction fails to match germline, which may point to a read error. The chain joins TRBV20-1 to TRBJ2-1; D is ambiguous. The CDR3 contains 13 residues. Germline values: CDR1 DFQATT, CDR2 SNEGSKA (reference sequence). CDR3 loop: CGASYRTYNEQSF. The CDR3 coding sequence is TGCGGTGCTAGTTACCGGACCTACAATGAGCAGTCCTTC.

Remarks on this clonotype: No conserved phenylalanine or tryptophan ends this CDR3, so it is likely a read error. V usage is TRBV6-5 and J usage is TRBJ2-5; TRBD1 aligns across 10 bases. Germline-derived CDR1 and CDR2 are MNHEY and SVGAGI. The CDR3 consists of 14 residues. Germline trimming cut 4 bases from V and 10 bases from J; bases unmatched to any gene: 9. This CDR3 reads CASSLGQGGSIQYS. As DNA, the CDR3 is TGTGCCAGCAGTTTAGGACAGGGGGGCTCGATCCAGTACTCC.

The CDR3 region is CASRRLTVEVETQYF. The DNA for the CDR3 is TGTGCCAGCAGGCGACTAACGGTAGAGGTGGAGACCCAGTACTTC. The chain is built from TRBV28 and TRBJ2-5, with D maybe TRBD2 (5 bases). The CDR3 length is 15 residues. Between the trimmed V and J ends, which lost 6 bases and 5 bases, there was a span of 19 bases. Germline V lookup: CDR1 MDHEN, CDR2 SYDVKM.

A word on this clonotype: A much more abundant neighbour one base away suggests this may be a read error. This rearrangement joins TRBV5-1 to TRBJ1-1, with D maybe TRBD1 (5 bases). The CDR3 runs to 15 residues. Germline CDR1 and CDR2: SGHRS and YFSETQ. The CDR3 DNA reads TGCGTCAGCAGCTTGGATGGCAGGGAGGGCACTGAAGCTTTCTTT. It encodes CVSSLDGREGTEAFF.

With respect to this clonotype: The junction departs from the called germline gene at one end, perhaps through a read error. The chain employs TRBV29-1 and TRBJ2-7; D not certain. CDR3 length equals 15 residues. Germline CDR1 and CDR2: SQVTM and ANQGSEA. CDR3 amino acids: CSVEFASQITYKQYF. DNA of the CDR3: TGCAGCGTTGAGTTCGCATCACAGATAACCTACAAGCAGTACTTC.

The chain employs TRBV24-1 and TRBJ1-5; 9 bases align to TRBD1. This CDR3 spans 15 amino acids. Germline V gene sequence: CDR1 KGHDR, CDR2 SFDVKD. V trimming: 5 bases; J trimming: 13 bases; junction bases outside the gene matches: 14. The CDR3 nucleotides are TGTGCCACCAGTGCCACGGGACAGGGAAATCAGTCTCAGCATTTT. Its translation: CATSATGQGNQSQHF.

Comments on this clonotype: One junction end disagrees with the germline gene, perhaps due to a read error. The V gene is TRBV10-3, the J gene TRBJ2-7; maybe TRBD2 (6 bases). The CDR3 sequence is 14 residues long. Germline assignment: CDR1 ENHRY and CDR2 SYGVKD. CDR3 sequence reads: CAISETGLLYERYF. DNA for the CDR3: TGTGCCATCAGTGAAACGGGACTTCTCTACGAGCGGTATTTC.

This rearrangement joins TRBV29-1 to TRBJ2-1, with 10 bases that match TRBD2. Per the germline V gene, CDR1 is SQVTM and CDR2 is ANQGSEA. The CDR3 has 16 amino acids. The CDR3 nucleotides are TGCAACGCTGAGGATCCCCAGCGGGAGGGTTACAATGAGCAGTTCTTC. Translating it yields CNAEDPQREGYNEQFF.

A remark on this clonotype: Germline and junction disagree at one end, which may indicate a read error. J is TRBJ2-3 and V is TRBV4-1; the D is unclear. Germline loops: CDR1 MGHRA, CDR2 YSYEKL. CDR3 length: 16 amino acids. The CDR3: CASIQVASGLSDTQYF. CDR3 DNA: TGCGCCAGCATCCAAGTCGCTAGTGGGTTGTCAGATACGCAGTATTTT.

Concerning this clonotype itself: One end of the junction fails to match germline, which may point to a read error. This chain connects TRBV4-1 to TRBJ2-3; 10 bases fit TRBD2. The CDR3 consists of 14 residues. Germline V lookup: CDR1 MGHRA, CDR2 YSYEKL. CDR3: CASRQGLAVDMQYF. In DNA form, the CDR3 reads TGCGCCAGCAGACAAGGACTAGCGGTAGATATGCAGTATTTT.

This sequence joins TRBV4-1 and TRBJ2-7; 7 positions agree with TRBD1. With V trimmed by 0 bases and J by 3 bases, 5 bases remained unmatched. Per the germline V gene, CDR1 is MGHRA and CDR2 is YSYEKL. The CDR3 spans 15 residues. CDR3 loop: CASSQEQGRVYEQYF. Written as DNA, the CDR3 is TGCGCCAGCAGCCAAGAACAGGGGAGAGTCTACGAGCAGTACTTC.

This clonotype was detected ten times or more. The CDR3 sequence: CATSVGGLAGTYEQYF. The CDR3 region has the DNA TGTGCCACCAGTGTTGGGGGACTAGCGGGAACCTACGAGCAGTACTTC. The chain recombines TRBV24-1 with TRBJ2-7; TRBD2 matches 13 bases. This CDR3 is 16 amino acids long. Germline V CDR1 and CDR2: KGHDR, SFDVKD. J lost 2 bases, V lost 5 bases, and 5 bases had no gene match.

About this clonotype: Germline is not matched at one junction end, which may reflect a read error. V is TRBV28 and J is TRBJ2-3, with a weak D call TRBD2 (5 bases). The CDR3 loop spans 15 amino acids. Germline V gene lookup returns CDR1 MDHEN and CDR2 SYDVKM. DNA of the CDR3: TGTGCCAGCATAGCTAGCTGGGCTAGCACGGATACGCAGTATTTT. It codes for CASIASWASTDTQYF. The variable domain in full, completed from reference TRBV28 and TRBJ2-3, reads DVKVTQSSRYLVKRTGEKVFLECVQDMDHENMFWYRQDPGLGLRLIYFSYDVKMKEKGDIPEGYSVSREKKERFSLILESASTNQTSMYLCASIASWASTDTQYFGPGTRLTVL.

Comment on this clonotype: A junction end diverges from the germline sequence, so it may reflect a read error. The genes are TRBV4-2 and TRBJ1-5; unclear D gene. The CDR3 runs to 15 residues. The germline gives CDR1 LGHNA, CDR2 YNFKEQ. The DNA of the CDR3 is TGTGCCAGCGGCCAAGACGCCACTAGCAATCAGCCCCAGCATTTT. Encoded protein: CASGQDATSNQPQHF.

Comments on this clonotype: The junction departs from germline at one end; a sequencing error may be responsible. The chain employs TRBV28 and TRBJ1-1, with no clear D. CDR1 is MDHEN and CDR2 is SYDVKM in the germline V gene. There are 13 residues in the CDR3. The CDR3 DNA reads as TGTGCCAGCAGTCTCCCAGATAGGACTGAAGCTCTTTTT. Protein sequence: CASSLPDRTEALF.